This note documents a single T cell receptor (beta chain) sequence. Which antigen it targets is not known. No much larger clone exists at a distance of one base, and base qualities are not known. Looking up the germline V gene yields CDR1 SGDLS and CDR2 YYNGEE. The CDR3 numbers 15 residues from cysteine through phenylalanine. Only the CDR3 part of the read is kept: 45 bases, read in frame from the first base. Deletion took 4 bases off V and 0 bases off J, with a span of 13 bases between the germline ends. This sample was taken from a study of cytomegalovirus exposure and HLA in healthy donors (dated by TCRdb to about 2017). Turning to the overall study: According to a later analysis, one platform produced both the 120 validation repertoires and the 666 repertoires of the first cohort. The study aimed to test whether signatures of past pathogen exposure could be identified by cataloging public T cell receptors. A separate validation cohort of roughly 110 different subjects was used in addition to the roughly 720-subject first cohort. The study combined high-throughput TCR immunosequencing, statistical association of individual TCRs with disease status, and machine learning to predict cytomegalovirus infection status. What the research found in general, with its limitations: The study listed approximately 150 TCR beta chains as associated with cytomegalovirus. While some public TCRs were present in many individuals, most TCR sequences turned up only very rarely across donors. In both the original and validation cohorts, the classifier was reported to diagnose cytomegalovirus status with high specificity and sensitivity. In vitro tests confirmed that a few of the cytomegalovirus-associated TCR beta chains recognize cytomegalovirus antigens. Of the cluster scores, approximately 94% were above 0 in a later analysis, which found that TCRs clustered in the first cohort also tended to co-occur in the roughly 130 validation repertoires. A later analysis lacked HLA typing for the validation cohort, so it scored co-occurrence in that cohort across all 120 or so repertoires. According to the authors, the approach could potentially be generalized to other disease states and immunological phenotypes.

Library prep was done by the immunoSEQ multiplex PCR assay. The authors' analysis ran thus. To diagnose cytomegalovirus status from the catalog of TCR beta chain sequences, a statistical classification framework was built. The source is immuneACCESS, and TCRdb retained only in-frame sequences with V and J called. Part of the clones is not carried over; for the studies checked, unresolved V genes explain less than half of this, and the remainder is unexplained. Clonal size and the V and J genes are those of that table, whereas D and trimming came from the DNA. Across this sample there are approximately 160,000 clones, with about 96% seen only once. About 0.94% of the sample belongs to the ten largest clones. The donors belonged to the validation cohort of about 130 subjects, which was separate from the roughly 680-subject first cohort.

In this chain, TRBV9 is recombined with TRBJ2-5; the D segment cannot be called with confidence. The source material was PBMCs. The TCR comes from a woman aged 18-29 years in good health and CMV-seronegative. The encoded CDR3 is CASSPRPMYQETQYF. The sequence in DNA is TGTGCCAGCAGCCCCAGGCCCATGTACCAAGAGACCCAGTACTTC.